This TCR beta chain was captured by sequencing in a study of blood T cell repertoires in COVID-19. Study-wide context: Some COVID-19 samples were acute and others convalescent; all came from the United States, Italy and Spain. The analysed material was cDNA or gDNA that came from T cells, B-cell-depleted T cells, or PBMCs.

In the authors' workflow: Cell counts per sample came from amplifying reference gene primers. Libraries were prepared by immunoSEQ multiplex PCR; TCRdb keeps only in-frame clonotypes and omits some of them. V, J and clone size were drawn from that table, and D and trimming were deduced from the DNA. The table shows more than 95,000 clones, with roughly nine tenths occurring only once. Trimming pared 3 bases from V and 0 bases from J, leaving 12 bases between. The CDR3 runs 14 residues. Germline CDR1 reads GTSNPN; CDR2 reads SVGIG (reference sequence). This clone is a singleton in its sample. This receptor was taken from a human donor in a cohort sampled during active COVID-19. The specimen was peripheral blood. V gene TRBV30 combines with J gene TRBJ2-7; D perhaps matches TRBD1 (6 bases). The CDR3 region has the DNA TGTGCCTGGAGGAGGGCAGGGGACTCCTACGAGCAGTACTTC. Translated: CAWRRAGDSYEQYF.